The rows below give T cell receptor beta chains drawn from one sample of a study of shared clonotypes between healthy human individuals. This table comes from immunoSEQ multiplex PCR, and its TCRdb copy is limited to in-frame clones, with some not included. The sample lists under 1,100,000 clones; around three quarters were seen once. The sequencing sample was made of memory CD4+ T cells from PBMCs. These receptors were taken from a young man in good health. Some clones in this sample may be carry-over from other donors' samples. Both conserved end residues are part of each CDR3.

j_call v_call cdr3_aa
TRBJ2-7 TRBV20-1 CRPGTGYEQYF
TRBJ1-1 TRBV6-6 CASSYNKYTEAFF
TRBJ2-2 TRBV28 CASRRLAVANTGELFF
TRBJ1-2 TRBV5-6 CASSPRERQGVYTF
TRBJ1-1 TRBV30 CAWSVGGLGTEAFF
TRBJ2-7 TRBV5-4 CASSNGQRGSLGEQYF
TRBJ2-3 TRBV6-6 CASSLGRETDTQYF
TRBJ2-7 TRBV15 CATSHSPTYEQYF
TRBJ2-3 TRBV5-1 CASSPVADTQYF
TRBJ2-5 TRBV7-2 CAGSLMGQSQETQYF
TRBJ2-1 TRBV28 CASKTGTRRDEQFF
TRBJ2-7 TRBV5-1 CASSLAWTSGAYEQYF
TRBJ1-5 TRBV19 CASSSLGQGGRLGYQPQHF
TRBJ2-3 TRBV5-1 CASMGVAGLDTQYF
TRBJ2-3 TRBV18 CASSGAWEAATDTQYF
TRBJ1-5 TRBV6-6 CASSPGPRKGNQPQHF
TRBJ2-1 TRBV5-1 CASSPDPSSNEQFF
TRBJ1-2 TRBV20-1 CSASFQGGYTF
TRBJ2-6 TRBV5-4 CASSPTGGSGANVLTF
TRBJ2-5 TRBV5-1 CASGIGSETQYF
TRBJ2-7 TRBV28 CASSLLAYEQYF
TRBJ1-2 TRBV28 CASGPGQIPDGYTF
TRBJ2-1 TRBV7-9 CASSATKNEQFF
TRBJ1-3 TRBV7-2 CASSFLRDSSGNTIYF
TRBJ2-6 TRBV2 CASSSGGALSGANVLTF
TRBJ1-5 TRBV15 CATSGGSNQPQHF
TRBJ2-3 TRBV9 CASSVGRTGVADTQYF
TRBJ1-2 TRBV6-1 CASSAFVQGYTF
TRBJ1-1 TRBV5-1 CASSPGQGFTEAFF
TRBJ1-3 TRBV9 CASSTRRDGNTIYF
TRBJ2-1 TRBV18 CASSPPAGGGYNEQFF
TRBJ2-5 TRBV27 CASSPQGVARQETQYF
TRBJ2-2 TRBV10-3 CAMSLAGGAGELFF
TRBJ2-3 TRBV29-1 CSVPRAPGAQYF
TRBJ1-5 TRBV2 CASRAGTGGNQPQHF
TRBJ2-5 TRBV5-6 CASSLSPGQGRETQYF
TRBJ2-1 TRBV6-1 CASSDLLAGAYNEQFF